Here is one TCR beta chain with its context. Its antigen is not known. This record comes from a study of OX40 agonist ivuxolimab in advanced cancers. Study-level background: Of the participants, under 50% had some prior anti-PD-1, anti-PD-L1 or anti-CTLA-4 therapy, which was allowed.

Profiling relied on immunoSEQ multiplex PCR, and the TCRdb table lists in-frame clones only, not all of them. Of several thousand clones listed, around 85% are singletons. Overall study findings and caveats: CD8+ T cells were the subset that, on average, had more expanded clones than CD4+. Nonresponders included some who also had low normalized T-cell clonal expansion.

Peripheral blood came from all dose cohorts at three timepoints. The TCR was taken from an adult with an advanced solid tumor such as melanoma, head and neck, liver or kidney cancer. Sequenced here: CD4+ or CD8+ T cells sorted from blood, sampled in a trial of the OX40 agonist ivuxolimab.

CDR3 sequence reads: CASSYVGPHTGELFF. The CDR3 DNA sequence: TGTGCCAGCAGTTACGTCGGACCACACACCGGGGAGCTGTTTTTT. The chain joins TRBV6-5 to TRBJ2-2; no clear D gene. Trimming cost V 2 bases and J 3 bases, with 10 bases left between them. The CDR3 is 15 residues long. The germline gives CDR1 MNHEY, CDR2 SVGAGI.